The 11 T cell receptor beta chains presented below share a single source sample, sequenced in a study of OX40 agonist ivuxolimab in advanced cancers. The protocol was immunoSEQ multiplex PCR, while the TCRdb copy is restricted to in-frame clones and leaves out a portion. The table lists over 55,000 clones, about 84% of them singletons. The starting material was CD4+ or CD8+ T cells sorted from blood, obtained in a trial of the OX40 agonist ivuxolimab. Every receptor here comes from an adult with an advanced solid tumor such as melanoma, head and neck, liver or kidney cancer.

CDR3 amino acids: CASSKTDSSYEQYF. The DNA of the CDR3 is TGTGCCAGTAGTAAGACGGACAGCTCCTACGAGCAGTACTTC. This chain uses TRBV19 with TRBJ2-7, with D possibly matching TRBD1 (6 bases). The V end lost 4 bases, the J end lost 0 bases, and 10 bases lay between the germline ends. Looked up from germline, CDR1 is LNHDA and CDR2 is SQIVND (reference sequence). This CDR3 spans 14 amino acids.

The table lists this clone with a few counts. CDR3 in amino acids: CASSVSGGWGAEQYF. The CDR3 bases are TGTGCCAGCAGCGTAAGTGGGGGCTGGGGGGCCGAGCAGTACTTC. The V gene is TRBV9, the J gene TRBJ2-7; D tentatively reads TRBD1 or TRBD2 (6 bases each). V gave up 1 base and J gave up 6 bases, with 17 bases separating them. Germline-derived CDR1 and CDR2 are SGDLS and YYNGEE. The CDR3 totals 15 residues.

V and J are TRBV10-2 and TRBJ1-3, with D hard to call. Per germline, CDR1 WSHSY and CDR2 SAAADI. The germline V and J ends were trimmed by 8 bases and 4 bases, with 12 bases remaining between them. The CDR3 has 13 residues. CDR3 nucleotide sequence: TGCGCCAGCCAAGAGACCCTGGGAAACACCATATATTTT. This codes for CASQETLGNTIYF.

This clone is medium-sized within its sample. The chain couples TRBV10-1 to TRBJ1-2; D possibly corresponds to TRBD1 (6 bases). The CDR3 totals 13 residues. Looked up from germline, CDR1 is WNHNN and CDR2 is SYGVQD (reference sequence). Trimming took 5 bases from V and 7 from J, leaving 14 bases between them. CDR3 protein: CASSRTGLPGYTF. CDR3 nucleotide sequence: TGCGCCAGCAGTAGAACAGGGTTGCCTGGCTACACCTTC.

The V and J genes are TRBV27 and TRBJ2-4; 12 nucleotides align to TRBD2. Germline CDR1 and CDR2: MNHEY and SMNVEV (reference sequence). The V segment lost 3 bases and the J segment 1 base; nucleotides outside the gene matches: 7. The CDR3 loop spans 18 amino acids. In DNA, the CDR3 is TGTGCCAGCAGTTTGGGGTCTAGCGGGGGGGCGGCCAAAAACATTCAGTACTTC. This codes for CASSLGSSGGAAKNIQYF.

The V call is TRBV7-8, the J call TRBJ2-2, with 13 positions matching TRBD2. CDR1 is SGHVS, CDR2 FQNEAQ, per germline. With V trimmed by 5 bases and J by 5 bases, 8 bases remained unmatched. The CDR3 is made up of 17 amino acids. CDR3: CASSHRPGLAGTGELFF. CDR3 DNA sequence: TGTGCCAGCAGCCACCGCCCGGGACTAGCGGGAACCGGGGAGCTGTTTTTT.

The rearrangement links TRBV6-6 to TRBJ1-4, with D possibly matching TRBD1 (5 bases). Trimming took 2 bases from V and 6 from J, leaving 7 bases between them. This CDR3 has 13 residues. Germline loops: CDR1 MNHNY, CDR2 SVGAGI (reference sequence). The CDR3 is CASSYVRDEKLFF. The CDR3 DNA is TGTGCCAGCAGTTACGTCAGGGATGAAAAACTGTTTTTT.

The chain uses TRBV10-3 and TRBJ1-1, with 8 bases aligning to TRBD1. The CDR3 totals 14 residues. Germline loops: CDR1 ENHRY, CDR2 SYGVKD. After removal of 4 bases from V and 5 bases from J, the junction contained 6 bases not matched to a gene. The CDR3 region has the DNA TGTGCCATCAGTGCCTTGGACAGGGATACTGAAGCTTTCTTT. Protein: CAISALDRDTEAFF.

The V call is TRBV6-1, the J call TRBJ2-6; D ambiguous. There are 16 residues in the CDR3. CDR1 and CDR2 from the germline V gene are MNHNS and SASEGT. V shed 1 base and J shed 5 bases, with 12 bases lying between them. CDR3 in amino acids: CASSEENRAWANVLTF. The DNA of the CDR3 is TGTGCCAGCAGTGAAGAGAACCGGGCCTGGGCCAACGTCCTGACTTTC.

The CDR3 region has the DNA TGTGCAGGGAAGTTCAACTATGGCTACACCTTC. Residues: CAGKFNYGYTF. The chain carries TRBV30 and TRBJ1-2; D call uncertain. The CDR3 contains 11 residues. CDR1 and CDR2 (germline): GTSNPN, SVGIG (reference sequence).

This chain joins TRBV19 and TRBJ1-1; D is uncertain. In germline, CDR1 is LNHDA, CDR2 SQIVND (reference sequence). The CDR3 sequence is 14 residues long. Trimming pared 7 bases from V and 1 base from J, leaving 13 bases between. The CDR3 bases are TGTGCCAGTACGCTTTTCCCGGGGAACACTGAAGCTTTCTTT. This translates into CASTLFPGNTEAFF.